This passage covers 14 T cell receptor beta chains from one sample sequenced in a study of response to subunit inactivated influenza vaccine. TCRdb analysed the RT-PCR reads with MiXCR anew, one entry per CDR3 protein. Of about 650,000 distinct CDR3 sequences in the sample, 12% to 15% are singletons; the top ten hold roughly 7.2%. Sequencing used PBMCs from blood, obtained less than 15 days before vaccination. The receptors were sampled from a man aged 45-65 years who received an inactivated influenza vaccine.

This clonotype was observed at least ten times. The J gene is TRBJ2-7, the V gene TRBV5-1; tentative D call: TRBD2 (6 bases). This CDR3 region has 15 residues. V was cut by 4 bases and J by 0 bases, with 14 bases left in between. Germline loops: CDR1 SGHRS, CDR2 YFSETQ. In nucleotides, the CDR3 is TGCGCCAGCAGCCCGGGACTTTCTGACTCCTACGAGCAGTACTTC. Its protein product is CASSPGLSDSYEQYF.

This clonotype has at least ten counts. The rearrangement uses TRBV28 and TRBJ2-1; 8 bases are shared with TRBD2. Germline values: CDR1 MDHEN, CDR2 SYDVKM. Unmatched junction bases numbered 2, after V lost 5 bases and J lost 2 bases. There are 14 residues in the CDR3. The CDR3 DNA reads TGTGCCAGCAGTCGCGGGGGGACCTACAATGAGCAGTTCTTC. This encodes CASSRGGTYNEQFF.

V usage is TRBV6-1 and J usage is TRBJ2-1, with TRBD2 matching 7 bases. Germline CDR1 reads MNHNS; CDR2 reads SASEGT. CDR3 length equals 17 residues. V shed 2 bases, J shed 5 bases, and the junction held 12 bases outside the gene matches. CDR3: CASSESGSGKADNEQFF. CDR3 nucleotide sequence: TGTGCCAGCAGTGAAAGTGGAAGCGGGAAGGCGGACAATGAGCAGTTCTTC.

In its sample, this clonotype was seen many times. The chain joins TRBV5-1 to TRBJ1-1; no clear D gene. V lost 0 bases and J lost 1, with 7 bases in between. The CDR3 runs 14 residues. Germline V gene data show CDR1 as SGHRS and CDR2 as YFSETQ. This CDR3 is CASSLAGWNTEAFF. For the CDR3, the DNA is TGCGCCAGCAGCTTGGCAGGATGGAACACTGAAGCTTTCTTT.

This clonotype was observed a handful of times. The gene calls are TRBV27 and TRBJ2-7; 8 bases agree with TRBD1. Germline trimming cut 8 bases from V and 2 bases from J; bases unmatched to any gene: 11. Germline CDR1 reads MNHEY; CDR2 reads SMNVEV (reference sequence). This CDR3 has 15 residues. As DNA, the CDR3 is TGTGCCAGCCCGGGCCGTTGGACAGGGACCTACGAGCAGTACTTC. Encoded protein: CASPGRWTGTYEQYF.

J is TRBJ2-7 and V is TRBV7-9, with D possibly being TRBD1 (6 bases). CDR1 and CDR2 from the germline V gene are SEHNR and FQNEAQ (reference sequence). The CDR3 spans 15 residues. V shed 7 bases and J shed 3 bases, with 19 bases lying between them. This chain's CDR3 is CASNSLGQGNYEQYF. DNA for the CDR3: TGTGCCAGCAACTCCCTGGGGCAGGGGAACTACGAGCAGTACTTC.

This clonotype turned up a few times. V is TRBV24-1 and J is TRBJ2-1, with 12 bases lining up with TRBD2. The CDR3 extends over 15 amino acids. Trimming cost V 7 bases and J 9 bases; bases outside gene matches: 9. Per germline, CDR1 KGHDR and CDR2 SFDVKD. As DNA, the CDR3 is TGTGCCACCAGCCTGACTAGCGGGAGCTCTTCTGAGCAGTTCTTC. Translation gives CATSLTSGSSSEQFF.

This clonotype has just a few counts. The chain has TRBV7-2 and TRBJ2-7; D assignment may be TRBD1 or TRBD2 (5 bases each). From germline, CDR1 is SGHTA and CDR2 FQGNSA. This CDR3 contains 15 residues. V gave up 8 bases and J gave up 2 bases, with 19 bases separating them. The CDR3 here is CASVRTARATYEQYF. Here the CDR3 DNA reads TGTGCCAGCGTACGGACTGCCAGGGCAACCTACGAGCAGTACTTC.

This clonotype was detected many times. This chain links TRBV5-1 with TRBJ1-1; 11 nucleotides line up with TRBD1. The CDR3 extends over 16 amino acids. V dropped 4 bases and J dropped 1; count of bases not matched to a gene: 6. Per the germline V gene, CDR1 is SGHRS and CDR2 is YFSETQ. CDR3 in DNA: TGCGCCAGCAGCCCTAGGACAGGGGGCAGGAACACTGAAGCTTTCTTT. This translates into CASSPRTGGRNTEAFF. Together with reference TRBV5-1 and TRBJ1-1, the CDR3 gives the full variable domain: KAGVTQTPRYLIKTRGQQVTLSCSPISGHRSVSWYQQTPGQGLQFLFEYFSETQRNKGNFPGRFSGRQFSNSRSEMNVSTLELGDSALYLCASSPRTGGRNTEAFFGQGTRLTVV.

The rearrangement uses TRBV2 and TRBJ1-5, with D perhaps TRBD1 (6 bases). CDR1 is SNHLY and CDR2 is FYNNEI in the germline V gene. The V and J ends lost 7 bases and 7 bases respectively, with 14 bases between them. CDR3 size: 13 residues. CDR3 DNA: TGTGCCAGCATGGGGGCGGTCGGGCAGCCCCAGCATTTT. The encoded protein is CASMGAVGQPQHF. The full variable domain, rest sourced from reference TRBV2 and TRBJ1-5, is EPEVTQTPSHQVTQMGQEVILRCVPISNHLYFYWYRQILGQKVEFLVSFYNNEISEKSEIFDDQFSVERPDGSNFTLKIRSTKLEDSAMYFCASMGAVGQPQHFGDGTRLSIL.

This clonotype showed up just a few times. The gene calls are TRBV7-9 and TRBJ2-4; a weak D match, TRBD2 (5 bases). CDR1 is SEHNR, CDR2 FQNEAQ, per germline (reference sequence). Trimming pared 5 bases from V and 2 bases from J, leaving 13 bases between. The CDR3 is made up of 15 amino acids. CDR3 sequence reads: CASSRDRGTKNIQYF. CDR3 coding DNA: TGTGCCAGCAGCCGAGATCGGGGAACCAAAAACATTCAGTACTTC.

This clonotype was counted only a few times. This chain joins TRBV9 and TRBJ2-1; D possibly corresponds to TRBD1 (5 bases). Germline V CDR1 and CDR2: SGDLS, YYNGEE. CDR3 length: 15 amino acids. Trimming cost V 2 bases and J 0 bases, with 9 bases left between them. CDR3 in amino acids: CASSVQGSSYNEQFF. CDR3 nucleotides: TGTGCCAGCAGCGTTCAGGGTAGCTCCTACAATGAGCAGTTCTTC.

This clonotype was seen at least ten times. This CDR3 reads CASSIGKGRSLGQPQHF. The DNA of the CDR3 is TGTGCCAGTAGTATCGGAAAAGGTAGAAGTCTCGGGCAGCCCCAGCATTTT. The chain is built from TRBV19 and TRBJ1-5; D is undetermined. V dropped 3 bases and J dropped 7 bases, with 22 bases sitting between them. Germline lookup yields CDR1 LNHDA and CDR2 SQIVND (reference sequence). The CDR3 runs 17 residues.

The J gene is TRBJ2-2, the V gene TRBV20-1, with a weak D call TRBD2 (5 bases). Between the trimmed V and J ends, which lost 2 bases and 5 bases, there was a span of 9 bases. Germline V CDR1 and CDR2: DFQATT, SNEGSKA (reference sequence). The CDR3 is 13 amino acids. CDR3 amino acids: CSARPSGTGELFF. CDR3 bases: TGCAGTGCTAGACCCAGCGGAACCGGGGAGCTGTTTTTT.